These 23 T cell receptor beta chains were sequenced from one sample in a study of cytomegalovirus exposure and HLA in healthy donors. The PCR had 60 Vbeta and 13 Jbeta primers. The table came from immunoSEQ multiplex PCR; TCRdb's copy has only in-frame clones and leaves some out. Among about 170,000 clones, 73% were seen once, and the ten largest hold under 7%. The sample was PBMCs. The receptors shown here come from a woman aged 18-29 years in good health and CMV-seropositive.

The chain is built from TRBV6-1 and TRBJ2-1, with 10 bases fitting TRBD2. CDR3 length: 15 amino acids. J gave up 7 bases and V 5 bases, and 8 bases lay outside the gene matches. Germline CDR1 reads MNHNS; CDR2 reads SASEGT. The CDR3 sequence: CASSQTSGEFNEQFF. In DNA form, the CDR3 reads TGTGCCAGCAGTCAAACTAGCGGGGAGTTTAATGAGCAGTTCTTC.

DNA for the CDR3: TGTGCCAGTAGTCCCACATCGAACTATGGCTACACCTTC. Translating it yields CASSPTSNYGYTF. The chain recombines TRBV19 with TRBJ1-2; D gene uncertain. The CDR3 totals 13 residues. Germline values: CDR1 LNHDA, CDR2 SQIVND (reference sequence). V lost 5 bases and J 2 bases, leaving 9 bases between the germline ends.

The chain has TRBV5-1 and TRBJ2-1; D remains ambiguous. This CDR3 spans 16 amino acids. Trimming removed 1 base at V and 7 bases at J, with 18 bases between. Germline loops: CDR1 SGHRS, CDR2 YFSETQ. CDR3 amino acids: CASSLTPAIRRNEQFF. DNA of the CDR3: TGCGCCAGCAGCTTGACCCCGGCGATTAGGCGGAATGAGCAGTTCTTC.

The chain joins TRBV11-1 to TRBJ2-7; TRBD2 is a possible D gene (6 bases). Looked up from germline, CDR1 is SGHAT and CDR2 is FQDESV (reference sequence). Trimming left V 0 bases short and J 3 bases short, with 12 bases between. The CDR3 is 15 amino acids. In nucleotides, the CDR3 is TGTGCCAGCAGCTTAGCTGGCGGGGATGACTACGAGCAGTACTTC. Translation: CASSLAGGDDYEQYF.

The chain uses TRBV5-1 and TRBJ1-2; 7 bases are shared with TRBD1. J gave up 2 bases and V 5 bases, and 12 bases lay outside the gene matches. The germline V gene has CDR1 SGHRS and CDR2 YFSETQ. This CDR3 has 16 amino acids. CDR3 sequence (DNA): TGCGCCAGCAGACAATCCGGGACAGCCAACAACTATGGCTACACCTTC. This translates into CASRQSGTANNYGYTF.

This rearrangement joins TRBV14 to TRBJ1-2; TRBD1 agrees at 9 bases. The CDR3 extends over 14 amino acids. Trimming cost V 1 base and J 8 bases; bases outside gene matches: 5. The V gene's germline CDR1 is SGHDN and CDR2 FVKESK. This chain's CDR3 is CASSQAGTGIGYTF. Written as DNA, the CDR3 is TGTGCCAGCAGCCAAGCCGGGACAGGGATAGGCTACACCTTC.

The rearrangement links TRBV5-8 to TRBJ1-6, with D unclear. Trimming took off 6 bases at V and 8 bases at J, with 21 bases between the two ends. Germline assignment: CDR1 SGHTS and CDR2 YDEGEE. The CDR3 covers 16 residues. Here the CDR3 DNA reads TGTGCCAGCACCCAATTGCGGACTGGGGTAGATTCACCCCTCCACTTT. It is translated as CASTQLRTGVDSPLHF.

This clone was seen a handful of times. The chain joins TRBV4-2 to TRBJ1-4; 7 positions agree with TRBD1. V was pared by 1 base and J by 8 bases, with 1 base of the junction left unmatched. The germline V gene has CDR1 LGHNA and CDR2 YNFKEQ. The CDR3 sequence is 13 residues long. The CDR3 spells CASSQGDSEKLFF. The CDR3 bases are TGTGCCAGCAGCCAAGGGGACAGCGAAAAACTGTTTTTT.

This clone was seen just once. The CDR3 nucleotides read TGTGCCACCAGCCAAACTGGGGCGGAGGGGGGAAACACCATATATTTT. Its translation is CATSQTGAEGGNTIYF. The V call is TRBV15, the J call TRBJ1-3, with a possible D match to TRBD1 (5 bases). The germline CDR1 and CDR2 sequences are LNHNV and YYDKDF (reference sequence). V was clipped by 5 bases and J by 4 bases, with 18 bases between them. The CDR3 has 16 amino acids.

This chain connects TRBV6-1 to TRBJ2-5; TRBD1 matches at 11 bases. Germline V gene data show CDR1 as MNHNS and CDR2 as SASEGT. This CDR3 has 17 amino acids. V trimming: 4 bases; J trimming: 2 bases; junction bases outside the gene matches: 9. The CDR3 DNA follows: TGTGCCAGCAGTGTCGGACAGGGGGCAGGGGTACAAGAGACCCAGTACTTC. Protein sequence: CASSVGQGAGVQETQYF.

This clone showed up just a few times. This chain links TRBV6-1 with TRBJ1-1; 7 bases match TRBD1. Germline assignment: CDR1 MNHNS and CDR2 SASEGT. CDR3 length: 15 residues. V gave up 4 bases and J gave up 2 bases; unmatched junction bases: 7. The CDR3 nucleotides read TGTGCCAGCAGTGCACAGGGACAGCTAAACACTGAAGCTTTCTTT. Translation gives CASSAQGQLNTEAFF.

The V and J genes are TRBV30 and TRBJ2-5; TRBD2 matches at 12 bases. In germline, CDR1 is GTSNPN, CDR2 SVGIG (reference sequence). Trimming removed 5 bases from V and 2 bases from J; junction bases left unmatched: 6. The CDR3 is 15 amino acids. CDR3 sequence: CAWDRGTSGQETQYF. The CDR3 coding sequence is TGTGCCTGGGATCGCGGGACTAGCGGGCAAGAGACCCAGTACTTC.

V is TRBV30 and J is TRBJ2-5; 9 bases agree with TRBD2. Trimming at V came to 0 bases and at J to 5 bases, leaving 7 bases not matched to a gene. The CDR3 covers 15 residues. Looked up from germline, CDR1 is GTSNPN and CDR2 is SVGIG (reference sequence). This chain's CDR3 is CAWSVRGGARETQYF. CDR3 sequence (DNA): TGTGCCTGGAGTGTACGCGGGGGGGCGAGGGAGACCCAGTACTTC.

The chain uses TRBV13 and TRBJ1-2; D unclear. The CDR3 runs to 11 residues. CDR1 PRHDT and CDR2 FYEKMQ come from the germline V gene (reference sequence). The V and J ends lost 4 bases and 6 bases respectively, with 6 bases between them. CDR3 sequence reads: CASSSRDGYTF. DNA of the CDR3: TGTGCCAGCAGCTCGCGGGATGGCTACACCTTC.

This clone was counted between two and nine times. V gene TRBV1 combines with J gene TRBJ2-3; TRBD2 was called by the table and not checked on the DNA. TRBV1 is deemed a pseudogene. The CDR3 is 14 residues long. The CDR3 coding sequence is TGCACCAGAAGCTGGGCGGGGGGTCCAGATACGCAGTATTTT. This codes for CTRSWAGGPDTQYF.

V gene TRBV18 combines with J gene TRBJ2-3; 7 bases match TRBD1. CDR1 is KGHSH, CDR2 LQKENI, per germline. The CDR3 runs to 14 residues. The ends lost 3 bases at V and 1 base at J; junction bases unmatched: 1. The CDR3 region is CASSPTGGTDTQYF. The CDR3 DNA reads as TGTGCCAGCTCACCTACAGGGGGCACAGATACGCAGTATTTT.

The V call is TRBV27, the J call TRBJ2-1, with 7 bases fitting TRBD1. V lost 2 bases, J lost 0 bases, and 1 base stayed unmatched. This CDR3 has 15 residues. CDR1 is MNHEY, CDR2 SMNVEV, per germline (reference sequence). As DNA, the CDR3 is TGTGCCAGCAGTTTAAGGGGGCTCTCCTACAATGAGCAGTTCTTC. This gives the protein CASSLRGLSYNEQFF.

The chain uses TRBV5-6 and TRBJ2-3, with 7 positions matching TRBD1. Germline loops: CDR1 SGHDT, CDR2 YYEEEE. There are 16 residues in the CDR3. Trimming cost V 6 bases and J 1 base; bases outside gene matches: 11. Written as DNA, the CDR3 is TGTGCCAGCAACATTCGACCGGGACAGCGCACAGATACGCAGTATTTT. This encodes CASNIRPGQRTDTQYF.

This chain links TRBV5-1 with TRBJ2-5, with D tentatively TRBD1 (5 bases). The J call is doubtful: the DNA matches TRBJ2-7 better. Germline CDR1 and CDR2: SGHRS and YFSETQ. This CDR3 contains 14 residues. This chain's CDR3 is CASSLGGRVTEQYF. The CDR3 DNA is TGCGCCAGCAGCTTGGGCGGCAGGGTGACCGAGCAGTACTTC.

Note on this clone: Distinct nucleotide sequences in the sample also encode this CDR3. This sequence joins TRBV27 and TRBJ1-1; D might be TRBD1 (6 bases). Trimming cost V 6 bases and J 8 bases, with 25 bases left between them. CDR1 is MNHEY, CDR2 SMNVEV, per germline (reference sequence). This CDR3 is built from 16 residues. CDR3 DNA sequence: TGTGCCAGCAGCTACGTCACGGGGGGTGGGGGGCCCGAAGCTTTCTTT. Its translation: CASSYVTGGGGPEAFF.

The gene calls are TRBV5-4 and TRBJ1-1; 7 bases fit TRBD1. Trimming at V came to 0 bases and at J to 1 base, leaving 3 bases not matched to a gene. Germline V gene data show CDR1 as SGHNT and CDR2 as YYREEE (reference sequence). CDR3 length: 15 amino acids. The CDR3 sequence: CASSLAGQPNTEAFF. The CDR3 DNA follows: TGTGCCAGCAGCTTGGCGGGACAGCCGAACACTGAAGCTTTCTTT.

The chain recombines TRBV7-2 with TRBJ2-3; D might be TRBD1 (7 bases). CDR1 and CDR2 (germline): SGHTA, FQGNSA. Trimming took off 6 bases at V and 4 bases at J, with 14 bases between the two ends. There are 14 residues in the CDR3. In DNA, the CDR3 is TGTGCCAGCAGATCGGGCAGGGGGGCAGATACGCAGTATTTT. Translation gives CASRSGRGADTQYF.

The gene calls are TRBV10-3 and TRBJ2-3, with D possibly TRBD2 on 5 matching bases. This CDR3 region has 14 residues. V gave up 6 bases and J gave up 0 bases, with 10 bases separating them. Germline CDR1 ENHRY, CDR2 SYGVKD. The CDR3 here is CAIRRTESTDTQYF. CDR3 nucleotides: TGTGCCATCAGAAGGACTGAGAGCACAGATACGCAGTATTTT.